This T cell receptor (beta chain) stems from a study of somatic mutations in cytotoxic T cells in rheumatoid arthritis. Worth noting for this clone: Its antigen remains unidentified.

CDR1 is SGHAT, CDR2 FQNNGV, per germline. CDR3 length: 13 residues. The trim removed 4 bases at V and 4 bases at J, leaving 1 base unmatched. By positive magnetic bead selection, CD4+ and CD8+ cells were isolated, and their purity was checked by flow cytometry. Regarding the study as a whole: Age-dependent increases in CD8+ clonality occurred in rheumatoid arthritis patients but not in healthy controls.

Repertoires were generated with immunoSEQ multiplex PCR, while TCRdb's copy carries only in-frame clones and drops some. The sample holds 6,000 to 7,500 clones, 72% seen once. The chain carries TRBV11-2 and TRBJ2-1, with 7 bases that match TRBD1. Sequencing input: CD8+ T cells sorted from blood. The receptor's source is a woman in her forties or fifties in good health. Here the CDR3 DNA reads TGTGCCAGCAGCTGGGACAGATACAATGAGCAGTTCTTC. Its protein product is CASSWDRYNEQFF.